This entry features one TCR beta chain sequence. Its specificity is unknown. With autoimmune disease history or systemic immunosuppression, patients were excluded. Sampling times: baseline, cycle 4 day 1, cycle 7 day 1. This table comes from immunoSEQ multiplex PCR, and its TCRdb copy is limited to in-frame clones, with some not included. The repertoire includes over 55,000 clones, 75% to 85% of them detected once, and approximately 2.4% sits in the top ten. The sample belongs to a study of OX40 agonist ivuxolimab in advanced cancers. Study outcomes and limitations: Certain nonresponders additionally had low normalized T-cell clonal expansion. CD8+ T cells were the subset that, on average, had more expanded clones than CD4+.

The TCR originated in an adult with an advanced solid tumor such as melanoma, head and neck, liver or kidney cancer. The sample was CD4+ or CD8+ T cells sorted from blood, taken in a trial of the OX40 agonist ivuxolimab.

CDR3 sequence: CASSTKRTGLYGYTF. CDR3 coding DNA: TGTGCCAGTAGTACGAAAAGGACAGGCCTCTATGGCTACACCTTC. The chain has TRBV19 and TRBJ1-2, with TRBD1 identical over 7 bases. Germline values: CDR1 LNHDA, CDR2 SQIVND (reference sequence). CDR3 length: 15 amino acids. J was trimmed by 4 bases and V by 4 bases; bases with no gene match: 9.